This entry lists 10 T cell receptor beta chains sequenced from one sample in a study of blood T cells in healthy people across ages (dated by TCRdb to between 2014 and 2017). Library construction relied on 5' RACE. The second PCR ran for roughly 7 to 12 cycles and used a J-beta primer mix along with a sample-barcoded 5' primer. Using fastp trimming at Q25 and MiXCR clonotype assembly, TCRdb reanalyzed the public sequencing data and kept in-frame beta chains. Every entry covers one CDR3 protein and lists the most common genes and DNA from its rows. This sample comprises roughly 1.9 million distinct CDR3 sequences, approximately 39% of them detected only once. Jointly, the top ten make up 23% of the sample. The sequencing sample was made of blood. Receptors were obtained from a human donor in good health.

The chain has TRBV5-5 and TRBJ1-2; TRBD1 aligns across 7 bases. Germline loops: CDR1 SGHKS, CDR2 YYEKEE (reference sequence). V shed 1 base, J shed 2 bases, and the junction held 5 bases outside the gene matches. The CDR3 spans 15 residues. This CDR3 reads CASSLRDRRNYGYTF. CDR3 bases: TGTGCCAGCAGCTTGAGGGACAGACGCAACTATGGCTACACCTTC.

The rearrangement joins TRBV20-1 to TRBJ2-2; no clear D gene. CDR3 size: 15 residues. Germline V gives CDR1 DFQATT, CDR2 SNEGSKA (reference sequence). Between the trimmed V and J ends, which lost 6 bases and 4 bases, there was a span of 18 bases. DNA of the CDR3: TGCAGTGCCCGGCGGCCGGGTCGTGCCACCGGGGAGCTGTTTTTT. It is translated as CSARRPGRATGELFF.

J is TRBJ2-5 and V is TRBV29-1, with D tentatively TRBD2 (5 bases). The V and J ends lost 1 base and 2 bases respectively, with 14 bases between them. Germline V lookup: CDR1 SQVTM, CDR2 ANQGSEA. This CDR3 contains 15 residues. The CDR3 sequence: CSVEGRVRVQETQYF. The CDR3 region has the DNA TGCAGCGTTGAAGGGCGGGTCCGCGTACAAGAGACCCAGTACTTC.

J is TRBJ1-5 and V is TRBV7-2, with TRBD1 as a possible D gene (5 bases). The germline CDR1 and CDR2 sequences are SGHTA and FQGNSA. The CDR3 consists of 15 residues. Between the trimmed V and J ends, which lost 5 bases and 6 bases, there was a span of 17 bases. The DNA of the CDR3 is TGTGCCAGCAGCCTGACGGGCAGGGTGGGTCAGCCCCAGCATTTT. Encoded protein: CASSLTGRVGQPQHF.

The chain recombines TRBV7-2 with TRBJ2-1; 8 nucleotides line up with TRBD1. V gave up 5 bases and J gave up 5 bases; unmatched junction bases: 8. Germline V gives CDR1 SGHTA, CDR2 FQGNSA. The CDR3 extends over 15 amino acids. The CDR3 DNA sequence: TGTGCCAGCAGCATCCGGACAGGGAGTAACAATGAGCAGTTCTTC. Encoded protein: CASSIRTGSNNEQFF.

This rearrangement joins TRBV5-1 to TRBJ1-4, with a weak D call TRBD1 (5 bases). Looked up from germline, CDR1 is SGHRS and CDR2 is YFSETQ. The CDR3 runs 16 residues. V was shortened by 4 bases and J by 4 bases, with 17 bases between the two germline ends. CDR3 residues: CASSGSTGSSNEKLFF. DNA for the CDR3: TGCGCCAGCAGCGGATCTACAGGATCCAGTAATGAAAAACTGTTTTTT.

The genes are TRBV7-2 and TRBJ2-1, with TRBD2 identical over 8 bases. This CDR3 contains 16 residues. After removal of 3 bases from V and 4 bases from J, the junction contained 8 bases not matched to a gene. The germline V gene encodes CDR1 SGHTA and CDR2 FQGNSA. The CDR3 protein is CASSFPGTSRYNEQFF. The DNA of the CDR3 is TGTGCCAGCAGCTTTCCCGGGACTAGTAGATACAATGAGCAGTTCTTC.

V gene TRBV29-1 combines with J gene TRBJ2-3; maybe TRBD2 (6 bases). Trimming cost V 5 bases and J 4 bases, with 13 bases left between them. Germline V lookup: CDR1 SQVTM, CDR2 ANQGSEA. The CDR3 consists of 13 residues. CDR3 protein: CSVKPRLADTQYF. The CDR3 nucleotides read TGCAGCGTTAAGCCCCGACTAGCAGATACGCAGTATTTT.

Regarding this clonotype: A junction end diverges from the germline sequence, so it may reflect a read error. V and J are TRBV7-2 and TRBJ1-2; the D is unclear. CDR3 length: 14 residues. The V gene's germline CDR1 is SGHTA and CDR2 FQGNSA. CDR3 region: CAGSLGQINYGYTF. CDR3 in DNA: TGTGCCGGCAGCTTAGGGCAGATAAACTATGGCTACACCTTC.

The gene calls are TRBV28 and TRBJ1-2; 7 nucleotides line up with TRBD1. This CDR3 has 15 amino acids. The germline V gene encodes CDR1 MDHEN and CDR2 SYDVKM. V lost 4 bases to trimming and J lost 4 bases; unmatched junction nucleotides: 9. CDR3: CASSSPDRRLYGYTF. The CDR3 DNA reads TGTGCCAGCAGTTCCCCGGACAGGCGACTCTATGGCTACACCTTC.